These 13 T cell receptor beta chains originate from one sample sequenced in a study of blood T cell repertoires in COVID-19. Assay used: immunoSEQ multiplex PCR; TCRdb lists only in-frame clones, some missing. The sample has under 300,000 clones; roughly nine tenths are singletons. Sequenced: PBMCs or T cells enriched from blood (not recorded which). The receptors were gathered from a woman in her twenties or thirties with acute COVID-19.

The chain is built from TRBV5-6 and TRBJ2-7; no reliable D call. V was shortened by 3 bases and J by 4 bases, with 11 bases between the two germline ends. The CDR3 has 13 amino acids. Germline loops: CDR1 SGHDT, CDR2 YYEEEE. The CDR3: CASSSTNSYEQYF. The CDR3 region has the DNA TGTGCCAGCAGCTCAACAAACAGTTACGAGCAGTACTTC.

This clone was observed once. The chain recombines TRBV30 with TRBJ1-3; tentative D call: TRBD1 (5 bases). The germline V gene has CDR1 GTSNPN and CDR2 SVGIG (reference sequence). This CDR3 has 16 amino acids. Trimming left V 0 bases short and J 0 bases short, with 12 bases between. CDR3 residues: CAWSVQDTSSGNTIYF. The CDR3 DNA sequence: TGTGCCTGGAGTGTTCAGGACACCAGCTCTGGAAACACCATATATTTT. Drawing the rest from reference TRBV30 and TRBJ1-3, the complete variable domain is SQTIHQWPATLVQPVGSPLSLECTVEGTSNPNLYWYRQAAGRGLQLLFYSVGIGQISSEVPQNLSASRPQDRQFILSSKKLLLSDSGFYLCAWSVQDTSSGNTIYFGEGSWLTVV.

A single count supports this clone. The chain couples TRBV4-1 to TRBJ1-4; D is ambiguous. Germline V lookup: CDR1 MGHRA, CDR2 YSYEKL. The V gene lost 0 bases and the J gene lost 8 bases, with 13 bases spanning the gap. The CDR3 covers 15 residues. CDR3 sequence reads: CASSQETPWREKLFF. The CDR3 coding sequence is TGCGCCAGCAGCCAAGAAACACCCTGGCGGGAAAAACTGTTTTTT.

Here the CDR3 DNA reads TGTGCCAGCAGTCCCCCCGGGACTAGCAACAATGAGCAGTTCTTC. It is translated as CASSPPGTSNNEQFF. This chain joins TRBV6-6 and TRBJ2-1, with 9 nucleotides matching TRBD2. Trimming at V came to 5 bases and at J to 5 bases, leaving 7 bases not matched to a gene. CDR3 length: 15 amino acids. Germline CDR1 is MNHNY and CDR2 is SVGAGI (reference sequence).

The chain carries TRBV10-3 and TRBJ1-1, with D perhaps matching TRBD1 (6 bases). CDR3 length: 14 amino acids. CDR1 is ENHRY, CDR2 SYGVKD, per germline. V lost 6 bases to trimming and J lost 1 base, with 12 bases between them. The CDR3 DNA is TGTGCCATCAGCCTCAGGGGTGGGAACACTGAAGCTTTCTTT. It yields the protein CAISLRGGNTEAFF.

This clone was detected once. CDR3 protein: CASSLGVQGPETQYF. The DNA for the CDR3 is TGCGCCAGCAGCTTGGGAGTACAGGGGCCAGAGACCCAGTACTTC. The chain combines TRBV5-1 with TRBJ2-5, with 7 bases fitting TRBD1. Per the germline V gene, CDR1 is SGHRS and CDR2 is YFSETQ. The CDR3 is 15 residues long. Trimming took 0 bases from V and 4 from J; bases not matched to a gene: 6.

V gene TRBV28 combines with J gene TRBJ2-2, with 8 bases matching TRBD1. Germline values: CDR1 MDHEN, CDR2 SYDVKM. With 0 bases clipped from V and 5 bases from J, the junction kept 8 bases outside the gene matches. There are 17 residues in the CDR3. This CDR3 is CASSLWGSGGKTGELFF. The CDR3 DNA is TGTGCCAGCAGTTTATGGGGCTCAGGGGGCAAAACCGGGGAGCTGTTTTTT.

The CDR3 bases are TGCGCCAGCAGCAGAAACAGTGGGAACACTGAAGCTTTCTTT. Protein product: CASSRNSGNTEAFF. V is TRBV5-1 and J is TRBJ1-1; D gene uncertain. Germline V CDR1 and CDR2: SGHRS, YFSETQ. V lost 4 bases to trimming and J lost 1 base, with 11 bases between them. This CDR3 spans 14 amino acids.

A word on this clone: A junction boundary mismatches the germline segment, possibly from a read error. This chain connects TRBV7-7 to TRBJ2-5, with D maybe TRBD2 (6 bases). Germline V gives CDR1 SSHAT, CDR2 FNYEAQ (reference sequence). CDR3 length: 15 amino acids. In DNA, the CDR3 is TGTGCTAGCAGCTTCGGGTCAGGAGGGCAAGAGACCCAGTACTTC. Protein: CASSFGSGGQETQYF. The full variable domain, in which reference TRBV7-7 and TRBJ2-5 provide the parts outside the CDR3, is GAGVSQSPRYKVTKRGQDVTLRCDPISSHATLYWYQQALGQGPEFLTYFNYEAQPDKSGLPSDRFSAERPEGSISTLTIQRTEQRDSAMYRCASSFGSGGQETQYFGPGTRLLVL.

The V gene is TRBV28, the J gene TRBJ1-1; 8 bases match TRBD1. The germline CDR1 and CDR2 sequences are MDHEN and SYDVKM. This CDR3 is 14 amino acids long. V shed 6 bases and J 0 bases; nucleotides not matched to a gene: 3. The CDR3 coding sequence is TGTGCCAGCAGCAGGACAGGGATGAACACTGAAGCTTTCTTT. Translating it yields CASSRTGMNTEAFF. Filled out from reference TRBV28 and TRBJ1-1, the complete variable domain reads DVKVTQSSRYLVKRTGEKVFLECVQDMDHENMFWYRQDPGLGLRLIYFSYDVKMKEKGDIPEGYSVSREKKERFSLILESASTNQTSMYLCASSRTGMNTEAFFGQGTRLTVV.

This clone was recorded only once. This chain links TRBV10-3 with TRBJ2-1; 10 nucleotides align to TRBD2. V was clipped by 0 bases and J by 4 bases; unmatched bases: 9. Germline V gene lookup returns CDR1 ENHRY and CDR2 SYGVKD. The CDR3 consists of 18 residues. The CDR3 region has the DNA TGTGCCATCAGTGAGTCTACTAGCGGGGCGGGAAGGTACAATGAGCAGTTCTTC. This codes for CAISESTSGAGRYNEQFF.

This clone was seen a handful of times. The chain has TRBV10-2 and TRBJ1-3; tentatively, D is TRBD1 (6 bases). This CDR3 comprises 14 residues. Trimming cost V 3 bases and J 4 bases, with 10 bases left between them. Germline CDR1 is WSHSY and CDR2 is SAAADI. DNA of the CDR3: TGCGCCAGCAGTGATTCAGGGGTAGGAAACACCATATATTTT. Translated: CASSDSGVGNTIYF.

The genes are TRBV5-6 and TRBJ2-5, with 7 bases that match TRBD2. V lost 4 bases, J lost 1 base, and 1 base stayed unmatched. Germline CDR1 reads SGHDT; CDR2 reads YYEEEE. This CDR3 comprises 13 residues. For the CDR3, the DNA is TGTGCCAGCAGCCGGGGGGTCCAAGAGACCCAGTACTTC. It specifies CASSRGVQETQYF.